This T cell receptor beta chain was captured by sequencing in a study of T cell responses to AZD1222 COVID-19 vaccine. The V end lost 1 base, the J end lost 4 bases, and 2 bases lay between the germline ends. CDR1 is SGHAT and CDR2 is FQNNGV in the germline V gene. This CDR3 is built from 12 residues. Sequenced by immunoSEQ multiplex PCR; TCRdb stores in-frame clones only, minus some. This table holds about 120,000 clones, approximately 88% found once. The input for sequencing was peripheral blood, taken on day 0 of AZD1222 vaccination. This sequence was found in an adult in good health. The chain combines TRBV11-2 with TRBJ1-3; D is unclear. CDR3 bases: TGTGCCAGCAGCTTAGTCGGAAACACCATATATTTT. This gives the protein CASSLVGNTIYF.